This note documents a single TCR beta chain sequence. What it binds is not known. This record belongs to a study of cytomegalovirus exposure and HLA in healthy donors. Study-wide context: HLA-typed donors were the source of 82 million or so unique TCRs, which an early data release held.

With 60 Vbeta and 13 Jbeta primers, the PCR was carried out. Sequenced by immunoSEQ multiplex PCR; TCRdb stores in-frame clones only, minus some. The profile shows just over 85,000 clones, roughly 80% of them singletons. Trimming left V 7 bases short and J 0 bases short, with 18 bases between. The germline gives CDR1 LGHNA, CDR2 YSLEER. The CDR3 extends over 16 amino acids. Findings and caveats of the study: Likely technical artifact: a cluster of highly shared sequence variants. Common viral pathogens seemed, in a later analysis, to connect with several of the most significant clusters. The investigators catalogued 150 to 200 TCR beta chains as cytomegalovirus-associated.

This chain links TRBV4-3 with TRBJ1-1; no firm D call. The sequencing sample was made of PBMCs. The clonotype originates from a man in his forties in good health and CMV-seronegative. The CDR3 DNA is TGCGCCAGCACGAACGGACTCAAGAAGATGAACACTGAAGCTTTCTTT. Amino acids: CASTNGLKKMNTEAFF.